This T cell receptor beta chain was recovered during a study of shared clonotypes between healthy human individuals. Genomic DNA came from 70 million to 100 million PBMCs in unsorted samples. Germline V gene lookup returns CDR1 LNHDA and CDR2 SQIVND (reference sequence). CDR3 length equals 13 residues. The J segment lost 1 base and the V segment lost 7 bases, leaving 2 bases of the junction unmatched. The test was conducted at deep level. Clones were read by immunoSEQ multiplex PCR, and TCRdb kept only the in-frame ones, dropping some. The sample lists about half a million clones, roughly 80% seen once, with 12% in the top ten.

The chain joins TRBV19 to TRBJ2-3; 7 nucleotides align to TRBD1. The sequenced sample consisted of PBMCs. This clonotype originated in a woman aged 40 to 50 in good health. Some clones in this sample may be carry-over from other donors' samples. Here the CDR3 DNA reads TGTGCCAGTACGGGGACAGGCACAGATACGCAGTATTTT. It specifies CASTGTGTDTQYF.